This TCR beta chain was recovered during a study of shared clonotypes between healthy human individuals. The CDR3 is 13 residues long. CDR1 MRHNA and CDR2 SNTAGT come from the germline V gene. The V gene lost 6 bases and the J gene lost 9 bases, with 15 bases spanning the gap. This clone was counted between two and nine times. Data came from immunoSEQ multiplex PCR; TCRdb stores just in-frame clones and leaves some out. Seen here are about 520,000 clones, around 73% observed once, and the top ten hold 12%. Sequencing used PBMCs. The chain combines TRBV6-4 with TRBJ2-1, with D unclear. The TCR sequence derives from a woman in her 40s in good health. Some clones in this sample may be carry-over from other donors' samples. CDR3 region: CASSLDGHGEQFF. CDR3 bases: TGTGCCAGCAGCTTAGACGGGCACGGTGAGCAGTTCTTC.